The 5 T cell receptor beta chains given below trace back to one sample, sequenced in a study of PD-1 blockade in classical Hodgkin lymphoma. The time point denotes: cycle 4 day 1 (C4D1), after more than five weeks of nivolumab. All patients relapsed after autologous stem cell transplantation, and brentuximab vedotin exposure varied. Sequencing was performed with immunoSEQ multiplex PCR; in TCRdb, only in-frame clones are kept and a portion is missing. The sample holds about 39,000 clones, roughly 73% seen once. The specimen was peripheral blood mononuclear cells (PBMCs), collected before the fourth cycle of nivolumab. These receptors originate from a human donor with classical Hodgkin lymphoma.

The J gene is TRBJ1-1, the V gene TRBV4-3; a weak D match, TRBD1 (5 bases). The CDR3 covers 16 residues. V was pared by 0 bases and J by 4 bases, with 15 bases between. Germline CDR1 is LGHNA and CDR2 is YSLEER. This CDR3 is CASSQEVIQVGTEAFF. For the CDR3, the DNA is TGCGCCAGCAGCCAAGAAGTGATACAGGTAGGCACTGAAGCTTTCTTT.

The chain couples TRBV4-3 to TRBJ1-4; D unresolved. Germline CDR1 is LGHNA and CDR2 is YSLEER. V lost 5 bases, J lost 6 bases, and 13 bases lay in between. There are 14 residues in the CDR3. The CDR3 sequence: CASSDRADDEKLFF. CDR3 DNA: TGCGCCAGCAGCGACCGGGCTGATGATGAAAAACTGTTTTTT.

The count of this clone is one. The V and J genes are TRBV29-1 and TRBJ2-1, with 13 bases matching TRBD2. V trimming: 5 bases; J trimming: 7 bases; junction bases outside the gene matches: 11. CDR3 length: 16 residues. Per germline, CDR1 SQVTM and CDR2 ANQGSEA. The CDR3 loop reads CSVRPPGLAGVNEQFF. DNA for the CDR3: TGCAGCGTTCGACCGCCTGGACTAGCGGGGGTGAATGAGCAGTTCTTC.

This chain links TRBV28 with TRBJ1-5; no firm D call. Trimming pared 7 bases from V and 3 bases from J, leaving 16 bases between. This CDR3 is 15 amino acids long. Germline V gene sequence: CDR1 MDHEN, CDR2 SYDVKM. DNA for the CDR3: TGTGCCAGCACCTCCCCCCAAACGTACAATCAGCCCCAGCATTTT. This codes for CASTSPQTYNQPQHF. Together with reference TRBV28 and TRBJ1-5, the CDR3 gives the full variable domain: DVKVTQSSRYLVKRTGEKVFLECVQDMDHENMFWYRQDPGLGLRLIYFSYDVKMKEKGDIPEGYSVSREKKERFSLILESASTNQTSMYLCASTSPQTYNQPQHFGDGTRLSIL.

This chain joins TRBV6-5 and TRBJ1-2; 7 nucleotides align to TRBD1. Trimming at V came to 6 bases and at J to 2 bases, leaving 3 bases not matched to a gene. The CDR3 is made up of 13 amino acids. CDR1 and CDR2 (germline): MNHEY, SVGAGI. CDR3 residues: CASSTTGNYGYTF. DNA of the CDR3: TGTGCCAGCAGCACGACAGGGAACTATGGCTACACCTTC.